The rows below give T cell receptor beta chains drawn from one sample of a study of blood T cells in healthy people across ages. One entry per CDR3 protein results from TCRdb running MiXCR on the 5' RACE reads. The data contain about 930,000 distinct CDR3 sequences, just under 30% of them seen just once; the ten biggest clones take up 9.5% to 13%. This sample was also put to use in a study of T cells of mothers and their children.

The sample consisted of blood. The receptors were gathered from a woman aged 40 to 50 in good health. CDR3s include the opening cysteine and the closing phenylalanine or tryptophan. Fields, in order: V gene, CDR3 length, J gene, clone size, D gene, CDR3 protein, CDR3 DNA. The D gene is left open where the match is weak. Clone sizes are given selectively: once, few, many, or a class where the clone is expanded.

>TRBV20-1|14|TRBJ2-4|.|.
CSAPWRPAENIQYF
TGCAGTGCACCTTGGAGGCCCGCCGAAAACATTCAGTACTTC
>TRBV7-2|13|TRBJ2-5|few|TRBD2
CASSGGGKETQYF
TGTGCCAGCAGCGGCGGGGGGAAGGAGACCCAGTACTTC
>TRBV20-1|15|TRBJ2-7|few|.
CSARELTGRLYEQYF
TGCAGTGCTAGAGAGTTAACAGGCAGACTCTACGAGCAGTACTTC
>TRBV20-1|12|TRBJ1-5|many|TRBD1
CSARTGDQPQHF
TGCAGTGCTCGGACAGGGGATCAGCCCCAGCATTTT
>TRBV12-5|17|TRBJ2-1|many|.
CASGLVVQGSSYNEQFF
TGTGCTAGTGGTTTGGTGGTCCAGGGAAGTTCCTACAATGAGCAGTTCTTC
>TRBV4-3|16|TRBJ1-2|few|TRBD1
CASSRRTGDGLNGYTF
TGCGCCAGCAGCCGCCGGACAGGGGACGGCTTAAATGGCTACACCTTC
>TRBV3-1|13|TRBJ1-2|.|.
CASSQERRRSYIF
TGTGCCAGCAGCCAAGAAAGGAGGAGGAGCTACATCTTC
>TRBV28|14|TRBJ2-1|.|TRBD1
CASSTGQGWDEQFF
TGTGCCAGCAGTACCGGACAGGGATGGGATGAGCAGTTCTTC
>TRBV12-3/TRBV12-4|15|TRBJ1-1|many|.
CASSFAGRVNTEAFF
TGTGCCAGCAGTTTTGCAGGGCGGGTGAACACTGAAGCTTTCTTT
>TRBV12-3/TRBV12-4|12|TRBJ1-2|.|.
CASRRTAHGYTF
TGTGCCAGCAGGCGGACAGCCCATGGCTACACCTTC
>TRBV20-1|15|TRBJ2-4|.|TRBD2
CSVRDPAGGYNEQYF
TGCAGTGTTAGAGATCCGGCGGGGGGCTACAATGAGCAGTACTTC